The 18 T cell receptor beta chains below were found in one sample sequenced in a study of blood T cell repertoires in COVID-19. Clones were read by immunoSEQ multiplex PCR, and TCRdb kept only the in-frame ones, dropping some. Counted here are about 280,000 clones, about 85% occurring once; the ten biggest clones make up roughly 15%. Sequencing used peripheral blood. The origin of the receptors is a human donor in a cohort sampled during active COVID-19.

In its sample, this clone was seen a few times. V and J are TRBV5-1 and TRBJ2-6; D is undetermined. The CDR3 is 16 amino acids. Trimming cost V 7 bases and J 0 bases, with 14 bases left between them. Per the germline V gene, CDR1 is SGHRS and CDR2 is YFSETQ. CDR3 amino acids: CASGALKDSGANVLTF. CDR3 coding DNA: TGCGCCAGCGGAGCCCTAAAGGACTCTGGGGCCAACGTCCTGACTTTC. Together with reference TRBV5-1 and TRBJ2-6, the CDR3 gives the full variable domain: KAGVTQTPRYLIKTRGQQVTLSCSPISGHRSVSWYQQTPGQGLQFLFEYFSETQRNKGNFPGRFSGRQFSNSRSEMNVSTLELGDSALYLCASGALKDSGANVLTFGAGSRLTVL.

This clone was counted once. The chain has TRBV6-5 and TRBJ2-1; 8 nucleotides match TRBD2. V trimming: 5 bases; J trimming: 4 bases; junction bases outside the gene matches: 7. Germline loops: CDR1 MNHEY, CDR2 SVGAGI. The CDR3 spans 15 residues. This CDR3 reads CASSKGLDPYNEQFF. Written as DNA, the CDR3 is TGTGCCAGCAGTAAGGGACTAGATCCGTACAATGAGCAGTTCTTC.

This clone was observed a few times. The CDR3 region has the DNA TGTGCCAGCAGTTTAGGGGTGCGGTATGGCTACACCTTC. Its protein product is CASSLGVRYGYTF. This chain joins TRBV12-3 or TRBV12-4 and TRBJ1-2; no clear D. V lost 1 base to trimming and J lost 5 bases, with 8 bases between them. CDR3 length: 13 residues.

The V call is TRBV15, the J call TRBJ2-5; tentatively, D is TRBD2 (5 bases). Per germline, CDR1 LNHNV and CDR2 YYDKDF (reference sequence). The CDR3 is made up of 13 amino acids. Trimming took 3 bases from V and 5 from J, leaving 10 bases between them. The CDR3 DNA follows: TGTGCCACCAGCAGGACGCGGGCGGAGACCCAGTACTTC. Translated: CATSRTRAETQYF.

The CDR3 DNA is TGTGCCTGGAGTGCCGACAGGGTCTCTGGAAACACCATATATTTT. It yields the protein CAWSADRVSGNTIYF. The gene calls are TRBV30 and TRBJ1-3, with 7 bases aligning to TRBD1. J lost 0 bases, V lost 1 base, and 3 bases had no gene match. The V gene's germline CDR1 is GTSNPN and CDR2 SVGIG (reference sequence). This CDR3 has 15 residues.

The chain is built from TRBV18 and TRBJ2-2; D might be TRBD2 (6 bases). The CDR3 spans 14 residues. V gave up 2 bases and J gave up 6 bases, with 10 bases separating them. Looked up from germline, CDR1 is KGHSH and CDR2 is LQKENI. CDR3 bases: TGTGCCAGCTCACCAGAGCGGGTCCCCGGGGAGCTGTTTTTT. Residues: CASSPERVPGELFF.

The chain recombines TRBV29-1 with TRBJ2-1; D perhaps matches TRBD2 (7 bases). The CDR3 spans 15 residues. The V and J ends lost 4 bases and 0 bases respectively, with 13 bases between them. Looked up from germline, CDR1 is SQVTM and CDR2 is ANQGSEA. The CDR3 here is CSVVRGGPSYNEQFF. The CDR3 DNA reads as TGCAGCGTTGTTAGGGGGGGTCCCTCCTACAATGAGCAGTTCTTC.

J is TRBJ2-4 and V is TRBV7-3, with D perhaps TRBD1 (5 bases). The V gene lost 5 bases and the J gene lost 8 bases, with 13 bases spanning the gap. CDR3 length: 13 residues. Germline V gene sequence: CDR1 SGHTA, CDR2 FQGTGA. CDR3 loop: CASSIPRVDIQYF. The CDR3 DNA sequence: TGTGCCAGCAGCATACCCAGGGTGGACATTCAGTACTTC.

The chain employs TRBV18 and TRBJ1-1, with a possible D match to TRBD1 (5 bases). The V end lost 3 bases, the J end lost 1 base, and 12 bases lay between the germline ends. CDR1 is KGHSH and CDR2 is LQKENI in the germline V gene. This CDR3 contains 15 residues. CDR3 DNA: TGTGCCAGCTCACCGGGACTTACGCGGAACACTGAAGCTTTCTTT. Translated: CASSPGLTRNTEAFF.

V gene TRBV2 combines with J gene TRBJ1-4; 7 bases line up with TRBD1. The V segment lost 6 bases and the J segment 4 bases; nucleotides outside the gene matches: 5. Germline CDR1 SNHLY, CDR2 FYNNEI. This CDR3 comprises 14 residues. CDR3 coding DNA: TGTGCCAGCAGACCGGACAGGAGTAATGAAAAACTGTTTTTT. This codes for CASRPDRSNEKLFF.

This clone has a single count. V and J are TRBV5-1 and TRBJ2-7; D not certain. The CDR3 loop spans 15 amino acids. Trimming removed 1 base at V and 0 bases at J, with 11 bases between. CDR1 SGHRS and CDR2 YFSETQ come from the germline V gene. The CDR3 reads CASSLKTESSYEQYF. CDR3 in DNA: TGCGCCAGCAGCTTGAAAACGGAGAGCTCCTACGAGCAGTACTTC.

The chain uses TRBV21-1 and TRBJ1-5; the table's D gene call, TRBD1, was not cross checked with the DNA. TRBV21-1 counts as a pseudogene. The CDR3 loop spans 21 amino acids. The CDR3 DNA follows: TGTGCCAGCAGCAAAGAGGCGGTCCGGGAGCGGACAGGGGAGGTCAATCAGCCCCAGCATTTT. Amino acid sequence: CASSKEAVRERTGEVNQPQHF.

The V call is TRBV10-3, the J call TRBJ1-1; weak D call: TRBD1 (5 bases). The CDR3 is 13 amino acids. Deletions cut 5 bases from V and 1 base from J, with 8 bases between. Germline values: CDR1 ENHRY, CDR2 SYGVKD. The CDR3 coding sequence is TGTGCCATCAGTCAGCAGGGGAACACTGAAGCTTTCTTT. Its translation: CAISQQGNTEAFF.

V and J are TRBV3-1 (or the pseudogene TRBV3-2) and TRBJ2-1; the match to TRBD1 covers 10 bases. The V segment lost 4 bases and the J segment 5 bases; nucleotides outside the gene matches: 14. The CDR3 spans 18 residues. CDR1 is LGHDT and CDR2 is YNNKEL in the germline V gene (reference sequence). CDR3 nucleotide sequence: TGTGCCAGCAGCCCAACTCCGGGGGGGACAGGGGTCCACAATGAGCAGTTCTTC. It encodes CASSPTPGGTGVHNEQFF.

V gene TRBV15 combines with J gene TRBJ2-5; D gene unclear. The CDR3 has 15 residues. Germline V gene sequence: CDR1 LNHNV, CDR2 YYDKDF (reference sequence). V lost 0 bases to trimming and J lost 1 base, with 9 bases between them. The CDR3 sequence: CATSRDLAVQETQYF. CDR3 sequence (DNA): TGTGCCACCAGCAGAGATTTGGCAGTCCAAGAGACCCAGTACTTC. Filled out from reference TRBV15 and TRBJ2-5, the complete variable domain reads DAMVIQNPRYQVTQFGKPVTLSCSQTLNHNVMYWYQQKSSQAPKLLFHYYDKDFNNEADTPDNFQSRRPNTSFCFLDIRSPGLGDTAMYLCATSRDLAVQETQYFGPGTRLLVL.

This chain uses TRBV19 with TRBJ2-1; TRBD1 matches 10 bases. V gave up 6 bases and J gave up 9 bases; unmatched junction bases: 5. Germline-derived CDR1 and CDR2 are LNHDA and SQIVND (reference sequence). The CDR3 runs 13 residues. CDR3 coding DNA: TGTGCCAGTAGGGGGGACAGGGGAGGTGAGCAGTTCTTC. Amino acids: CASRGDRGGEQFF.

The gene calls are TRBV19 and TRBJ1-5; TRBD1 matches at 7 bases. There are 15 residues in the CDR3. V lost 6 bases to trimming and J lost 5 bases; unmatched junction nucleotides: 10. Looked up from germline, CDR1 is LNHDA and CDR2 is SQIVND (reference sequence). The CDR3 here is CASRDRAASYQPQHF. The CDR3 region has the DNA TGTGCCAGTAGAGACAGGGCGGCTTCATATCAGCCCCAGCATTTT.

The chain combines TRBV5-6 with TRBJ2-7; 10 bases are a match to TRBD1. With 0 bases clipped from V and 5 bases from J, the junction kept 5 bases outside the gene matches. CDR1 is SGHDT, CDR2 YYEEEE, per germline. CDR3 size: 15 residues. CDR3 sequence (DNA): TGTGCCAGCAGCTTGGCCCGGGACAGGGGCAACGAGCAGTACTTC. Translated: CASSLARDRGNEQYF.